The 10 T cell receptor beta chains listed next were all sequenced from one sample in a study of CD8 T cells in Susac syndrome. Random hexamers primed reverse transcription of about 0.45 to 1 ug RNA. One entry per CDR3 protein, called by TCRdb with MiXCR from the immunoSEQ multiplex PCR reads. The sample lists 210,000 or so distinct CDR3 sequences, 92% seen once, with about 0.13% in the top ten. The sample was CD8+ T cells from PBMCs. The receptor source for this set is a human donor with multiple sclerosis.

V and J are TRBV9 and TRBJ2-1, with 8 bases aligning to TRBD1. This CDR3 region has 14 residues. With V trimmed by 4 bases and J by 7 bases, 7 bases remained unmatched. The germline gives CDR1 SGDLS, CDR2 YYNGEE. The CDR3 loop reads CASSPGQGVNEQFF. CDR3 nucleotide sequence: TGTGCCAGCAGCCCCGGACAGGGAGTGAATGAGCAGTTCTTC.

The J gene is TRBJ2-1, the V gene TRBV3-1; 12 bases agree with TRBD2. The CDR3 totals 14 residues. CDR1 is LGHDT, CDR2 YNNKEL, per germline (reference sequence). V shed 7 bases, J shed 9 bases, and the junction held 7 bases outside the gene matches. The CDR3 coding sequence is TGTGCCAGCACCCCTCCTAGCGGGGGGGCTGAGCAGTTCTTC. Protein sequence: CASTPPSGGAEQFF.

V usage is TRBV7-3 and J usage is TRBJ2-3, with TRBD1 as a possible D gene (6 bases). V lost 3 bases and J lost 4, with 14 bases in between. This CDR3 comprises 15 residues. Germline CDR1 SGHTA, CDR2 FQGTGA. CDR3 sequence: CASSFLGAPSDTQYF. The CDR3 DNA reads TGTGCCAGCAGCTTCTTGGGGGCTCCCTCAGATACGCAGTATTTT.

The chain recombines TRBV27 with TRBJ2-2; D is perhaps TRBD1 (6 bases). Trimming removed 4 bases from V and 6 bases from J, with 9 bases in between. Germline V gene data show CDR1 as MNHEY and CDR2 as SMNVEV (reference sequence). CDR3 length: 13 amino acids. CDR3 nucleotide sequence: TGTGCCAGCAGTTCCTCAGGGGCCGGGGAGCTGTTTTTT. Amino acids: CASSSSGAGELFF.

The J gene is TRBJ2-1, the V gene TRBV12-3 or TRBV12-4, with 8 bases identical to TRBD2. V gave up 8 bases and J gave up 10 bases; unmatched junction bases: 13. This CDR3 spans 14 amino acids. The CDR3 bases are TGTGCCAGCCGGCCGGGACTAGGGACTGGCGAGCAGTTCTTC. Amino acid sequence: CASRPGLGTGEQFF.

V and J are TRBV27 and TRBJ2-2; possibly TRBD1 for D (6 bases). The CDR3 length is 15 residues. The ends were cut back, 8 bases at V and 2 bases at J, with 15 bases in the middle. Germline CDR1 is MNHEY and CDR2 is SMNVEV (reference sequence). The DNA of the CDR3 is TGTGCCAGCTCCCCCAGGGACATTAACACCGGGGAGCTGTTTTTT. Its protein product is CASSPRDINTGELFF.

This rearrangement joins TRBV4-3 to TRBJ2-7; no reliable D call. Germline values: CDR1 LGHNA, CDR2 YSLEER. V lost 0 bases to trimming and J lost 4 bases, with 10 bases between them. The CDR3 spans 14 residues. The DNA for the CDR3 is TGCGCCAGCAGCCAAGACCTTGGCTCTTACGAGCAGTACTTC. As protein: CASSQDLGSYEQYF.

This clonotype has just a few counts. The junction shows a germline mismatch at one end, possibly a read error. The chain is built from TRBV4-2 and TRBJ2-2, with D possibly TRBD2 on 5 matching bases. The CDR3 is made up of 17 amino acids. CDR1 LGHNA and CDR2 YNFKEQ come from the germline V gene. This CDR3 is CASSQDGSVENTGELFF. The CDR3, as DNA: TGTGCCAGCAGCCAAGATGGCAGCGTTGAGAACACCGGGGAGTTGTTTTTT.

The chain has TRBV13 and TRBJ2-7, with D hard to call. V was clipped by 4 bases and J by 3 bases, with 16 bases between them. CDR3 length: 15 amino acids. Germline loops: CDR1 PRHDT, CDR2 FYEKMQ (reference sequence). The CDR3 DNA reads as TGTGCCAGCAGCTCACACCACCAGGAAGGCTACGAGCAGTACTTC. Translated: CASSSHHQEGYEQYF.

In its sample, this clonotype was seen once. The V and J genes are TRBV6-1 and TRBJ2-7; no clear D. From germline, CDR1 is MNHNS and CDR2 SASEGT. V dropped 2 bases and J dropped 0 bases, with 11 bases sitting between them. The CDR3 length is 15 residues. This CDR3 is CASSENWLYSYEQYF. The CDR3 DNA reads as TGTGCCAGCAGTGAAAATTGGCTTTACTCCTACGAGCAGTACTTC.